This T cell receptor beta chain was observed in a study of T-cell memory formation after mild COVID-19 (dated by TCRdb to the early 2020s). Turning to the overall study: Most TCR sequence clusters were specific to one of the two donors. The cohort was made up of two young adult volunteers, one female and one male, who were previously healthy. In two donors, T-cell clones that expanded and contracted after mild COVID-19 were followed by sequencing TCRalpha and TCRbeta repertoires longitudinally.

Ficoll-Paque density gradient centrifugation was used to isolate PBMCs. Instrument on record: Illumina NovaSeq 6000. TCRalpha and TCRbeta cDNA libraries were built by 5'RACE with constant-segment primers, adding sample barcodes and unique molecular identifiers. RNA was extracted from every sample with Trizol reagent. Libraries were amplified in two PCR steps, with a second sample barcode and Illumina TruSeq adapters added in the second step. The libraries were sequenced on an Illumina NovaSeq using 2 x 150 bp paired-end reads. For the original study's pipeline: With migec v1.2.7, reads were demultiplexed and then collapsed into UMI-guided consensus sequences. With mixcr v2.1.11, UMI consensuses were aligned to TRA and TRB V and J templates and assembled into clonotypes. A clonotype was counted as expanded or contracted only when both edgeR and NoisET called the clonotype significant, with the noise models trained on biological replicates. For edgeR calls, the thresholds were a false discovery rate-adjusted p below 0.01 and a log2 fold-change of 1. PCA with hierarchical clustering of max-normalized trajectories of the 1000 most abundant clonotypes was used as exploratory dynamics analysis. Separately sequenced CD4+ and CD8+ repertoires were used to assign the CD4 or CD8 phenotype of responding clones. The raw public reads went through TCRdb reprocessing: fastp at Q25, MiXCR clone calling, in-frame beta chains kept. Records with the same CDR3 protein are collapsed into one entry carrying the most frequent genes and DNA. These V and J calls originate from TCRdb's pipeline instead of the authors' own analysis. Across this sample there are 550,000 to 700,000 distinct CDR3 sequences, with 15% to 20% seen only once. Of the sample, about 7.5% falls within the top ten clones.

What the research found in general, with its limitations: SARS-CoV-2 specificity of the second-wave clones peaking on day 37 was not confirmed. Some responding clones were detected in pre-infection memory, suggesting pre-existing cross-reactive memory T cells joined the SARS-CoV-2 response. Contracting CD4+ clones turned up mainly in the CM and EM memory subsets, whereas EMRA was where CD8+ clones were enriched. Clones that contracted from day 15 to 85 showed balanced CD4/CD8 phenotypes, whereas a second wave of clones that expanded from day 15 to 37 leaned towards CD4+. The study included only two mild cases, and larger cohorts that include severe cases with pre-infection samples were judged to be necessary.

This clonotype was detected many times. No cognate antigen has been identified for it. Germline and junction disagree at one end, which may indicate a read error. Taken from cysteine to phenylalanine, the CDR3 has 13 residues. Only CDR3 DNA is held: 39 bases, read in frame from base 1. CDR1 and CDR2 were assigned from the germline V gene as SGHRS and YFSETQ. The clonotype was recovered from an adult woman who had mild COVID-19 (a few samples of this study predate the infection). The sample titles of this study are shuffled in the database, so cell type and time point are left out; the donor was told from shared clones. The chain joins TRBV5-1 to TRBJ2-7; no D gene is confidently identified. Sequencing was performed on PBMCs or a T cell subset sorted from them (not recorded which). The nucleotides read TGTGCCAGCAGCTTAGCCCTCTCCTACGAGCAGTACTTC. Its amino acids are CASSLALSYEQYF.